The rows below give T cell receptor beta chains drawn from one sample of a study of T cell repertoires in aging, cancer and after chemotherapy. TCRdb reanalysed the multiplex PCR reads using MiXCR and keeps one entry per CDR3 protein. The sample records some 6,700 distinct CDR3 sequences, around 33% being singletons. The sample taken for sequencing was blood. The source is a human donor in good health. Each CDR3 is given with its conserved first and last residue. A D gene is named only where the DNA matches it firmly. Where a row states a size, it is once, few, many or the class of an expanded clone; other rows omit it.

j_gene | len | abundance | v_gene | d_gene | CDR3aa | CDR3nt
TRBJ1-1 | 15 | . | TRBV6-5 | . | CASSYSPNRDTEAFF | TGTGCCAGCAGTTACTCACCAAACAGGGACACTGAAGCTTTCTTT
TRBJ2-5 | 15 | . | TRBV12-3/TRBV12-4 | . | CASSPGAAIQETQYF | TGTGCCAGCAGTCCGGGGGCGGCTATCCAAGAGACCCAGTACTTC
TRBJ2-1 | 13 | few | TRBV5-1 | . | CASRPDPAGWWFF | TGCGCCAGCAGGCCAGATCCGGCGGGGTGGTGGTTCTTC
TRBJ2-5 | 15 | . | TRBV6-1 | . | CASLVQGQRQETQYF | TGTGCCAGCTTGGTGCAGGGCCAGAGACAAGAGACCCAGTACTTC
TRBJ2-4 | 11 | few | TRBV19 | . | CASSIVNIQYF | TGTGCCAGTAGTATAGTGAACATTCAGTACTTC
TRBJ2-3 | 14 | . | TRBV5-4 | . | CASSSGGSTDTQYF | TGTGCCAGCAGTTCGGGTGGGAGCACAGATACGCAGTATTTT
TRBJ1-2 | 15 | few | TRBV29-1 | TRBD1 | CSVRDRGSANYGYTF | TGCAGCGTCAGGGACAGGGGATCAGCTAACTATGGCTACACCTTC
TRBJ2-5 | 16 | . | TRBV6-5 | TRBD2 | CASSYPRTSGQETQYF | TGTGCCAGCAGTTACCCTAGGACTAGCGGCCAAGAGACCCAGTACTTC
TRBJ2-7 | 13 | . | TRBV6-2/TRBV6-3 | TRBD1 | CASRGTGVSREYF | TGTGCCAGCAGAGGGACAGGCGTTTCTAGGGAGTACTTC
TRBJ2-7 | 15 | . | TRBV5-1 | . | CASSLPQTGNYEQYF | TGCGCCAGCAGCCTTCCCCAGACAGGTAACTACGAGCAGTACTTC
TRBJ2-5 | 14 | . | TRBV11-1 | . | CASSLLGGQETQYF | TGTGCCAGCAGCTTACTCGGCGGGCAGGAGACCCAGTACTTC
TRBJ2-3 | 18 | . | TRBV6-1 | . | CANSVAVSQGMVTDTQYF | TGTGCCAACAGCGTAGCCGTATCACAGGGAATGGTCACAGATACGCAGTATTTT
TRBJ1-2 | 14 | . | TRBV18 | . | CASSPPTESYGYTF | TGTGCCAGCTCACCACCGACCGAGTCCTATGGCTACACCTTC